The 20 T cell receptor beta chains listed next were all sequenced from one sample in a study of cytomegalovirus exposure and HLA in healthy donors listed by TCRdb under 2017. The method was the immunoSEQ multiplex PCR assay. For the multiplex PCR, a mixture combining 60 forward primers for TCR Vbeta segments and 13 reverse primers for TCR Jbeta segments was used. Sourced from immuneACCESS, this table was stored by TCRdb with only in-frame sequences that have V and J called. A share of the clones is absent; for the studies checked, an unresolved V gene accounts for under half, and the remainder has no known explanation. The sample has about 63,000 clones on record, over 75% of them singletons. The ten biggest clones cover around an eighth of the sample. The source material was PBMCs. The receptors come from a woman aged 25 to 45 in good health and CMV-seropositive.

This clone came up a few times. V gene TRBV7-8 combines with J gene TRBJ2-6, with 11 nucleotides matching TRBD2. V was pared by 5 bases and J by 0 bases, with 3 bases of the junction left unmatched. This CDR3 has 17 amino acids. CDR1 is SGHVS and CDR2 is FQNEAQ in the germline V gene. The chain's CDR3 is CASSVGTSGSGANVLTF. CDR3 coding DNA: TGTGCCAGCAGCGTGGGGACTAGCGGCTCTGGGGCCAACGTCCTGACTTTC.

This clone was observed a handful of times. V usage is TRBV27 and J usage is TRBJ1-2, with a possible D match to TRBD1 (6 bases). The germline CDR1 and CDR2 sequences are MNHEY and SMNVEV (reference sequence). This CDR3 is built from 14 residues. Trimming removed 5 bases at V and 8 bases at J, with 18 bases between. This CDR3 is CASSPSGEYRGYTF. CDR3 DNA sequence: TGTGCCAGCAGTCCCTCAGGGGAGTACAGGGGCTACACCTTC.

The gene calls are TRBV27 and TRBJ2-1; D is unclear. The CDR3 spans 11 residues. Trimming left V 6 bases short and J 10 bases short, with 10 bases between. Looked up from germline, CDR1 is MNHEY and CDR2 is SMNVEV (reference sequence). CDR3 sequence (DNA): TGTGCCAGCAGGGGCATTCGGGAGCAGTTCTTC. Translated, it gives CASRGIREQFF.

DNA for the CDR3: TGTGCCAGCAGCCGGGGACAGATGAACACTGAAGCTTTCTTT. Translated: CASSRGQMNTEAFF. The V gene is TRBV7-6, the J gene TRBJ1-1, with TRBD1 matching 7 bases. The junction had 3 bases not matched to a gene; V was cut back by 5 bases and J by 0 bases. The V gene's germline CDR1 is SGHVS and CDR2 FNYEAQ. This CDR3 has 14 residues.

In its sample, this clone was seen once. The rearrangement uses TRBV9 and TRBJ2-5, with a possible D match to TRBD1 (5 bases). Per germline, CDR1 SGDLS and CDR2 YYNGEE. This CDR3 has 19 amino acids. V was cut by 0 bases and J by 3 bases, with 24 bases left in between. CDR3 protein: CASSVGGSVARVGEETQYF. The CDR3 DNA reads as TGTGCCAGCAGCGTAGGGGGTAGTGTGGCCAGGGTTGGGGAAGAGACCCAGTACTTC.

V and J are TRBV6-1 and TRBJ1-6, with 9 positions matching TRBD1. J gave up 9 bases and V 4 bases, and 7 bases lay outside the gene matches. The CDR3 has 15 residues. Germline assignment: CDR1 MNHNS and CDR2 SASEGT. CDR3 amino acids: CASSGFTGQGSPLHF. CDR3 DNA: TGTGCCAGCAGTGGGTTTACGGGACAGGGTTCACCCCTCCACTTT.

The chain uses TRBV6-5 and TRBJ2-2, with 9 bases matching TRBD1. The CDR3 extends over 15 amino acids. V lost 6 bases to trimming and J lost 2 bases; unmatched junction nucleotides: 4. The germline gives CDR1 MNHEY, CDR2 SVGAGI. CDR3 sequence: CASSFTGGNTGELFF. CDR3 nucleotides: TGTGCCAGCAGCTTCACAGGGGGCAACACCGGGGAGCTGTTTTTT.

This clone appeared a few times. V is TRBV11-2 and J is TRBJ2-7, with D perhaps TRBD2 (5 bases). The germline V gene encodes CDR1 SGHAT and CDR2 FQNNGV. The CDR3 has 17 residues. Trimming cost V 0 bases and J 2 bases, with 17 bases left between them. CDR3 region: CASSLDLEGLQPYEQYF. DNA for the CDR3: TGTGCCAGCAGCTTAGATCTAGAAGGACTGCAACCCTACGAGCAGTACTTC.

This chain uses TRBV19 with TRBJ1-4; TRBD1 might be the D (5 bases). The length of the CDR3 is 13 residues. The germline V gene has CDR1 LNHDA and CDR2 SQIVND (reference sequence). The V gene lost 8 bases and the J gene lost 8 bases, with 15 bases spanning the gap. CDR3 region: CASQGGVAEKLFF. For the CDR3, the DNA is TGTGCCAGTCAGGGAGGGGTTGCGGAAAAACTGTTTTTT.

The chain combines TRBV29-1 with TRBJ2-1; D might be TRBD2 (6 bases). This CDR3 contains 16 residues. V was cut by 5 bases and J by 8 bases, with 25 bases left in between. Germline loops: CDR1 SQVTM, CDR2 ANQGSEA. CDR3 bases: TGCAGCGTTTCTTTACTAGCTAGCGAGGTGAATTATGAGCAGTTCTTC. Residues: CSVSLLASEVNYEQFF.

The chain carries TRBV18 and TRBJ1-1, with TRBD1 identical over 8 bases. V was clipped by 5 bases and J by 1 base; unmatched bases: 0. The germline V gene encodes CDR1 KGHSH and CDR2 LQKENI. This CDR3 is built from 13 residues. CDR3 protein: CASSGQGNTEAFF. CDR3 in DNA: TGTGCCAGCTCAGGACAGGGGAACACTGAAGCTTTCTTT.

This chain connects TRBV5-6 to TRBJ2-3; perhaps TRBD2 as D (5 bases). The CDR3 loop spans 16 amino acids. The germline gives CDR1 SGHDT, CDR2 YYEEEE. Trimming left V 4 bases short and J 0 bases short, with 15 bases between. The DNA of the CDR3 is TGTGCCAGCAGCCCGGGTTGGGGAGCTAGCACAGATACGCAGTATTTT. It yields the protein CASSPGWGASTDTQYF.

The V and J genes are TRBV4-2 and TRBJ1-5; TRBD1 matches 8 bases. The V and J ends lost 1 base and 6 bases, in that order; junction bases with no gene match: 14. Germline V gene data show CDR1 as LGHNA and CDR2 as YNFKEQ. This CDR3 contains 18 residues. The CDR3 reads CASSQGRTTTGAVQPQHF. CDR3 coding DNA: TGTGCCAGCAGCCAAGGCAGGACGACGACAGGGGCGGTTCAGCCCCAGCATTTT.

CDR3 coding DNA: TGTGGGTTGAGGCAAGAGACCCAGTACTTC. Its translation is CGLRQETQYF. The V gene is TRBV21-1, the J gene TRBJ2-5; the table's D call TRBD2 went unverified against the DNA. TRBV21-1 has pseudogene status. The CDR3 loop spans 10 amino acids.

V is TRBV30 and J is TRBJ1-1, with TRBD1 as a possible D gene (5 bases). Trimming left V 2 bases short and J 6 bases short, with 10 bases between. The CDR3 totals 12 residues. Per the germline V gene, CDR1 is GTSNPN and CDR2 is SVGIG (reference sequence). The CDR3 nucleotides are TGTGCCTGGAGTTACGGACATTCTGAAGCTTTCTTT. This translates into CAWSYGHSEAFF.

The rearrangement links TRBV5-4 to TRBJ2-7, with D tentatively TRBD2 (6 bases). V lost 0 bases and J lost 4, with 20 bases in between. Germline-derived CDR1 and CDR2 are SGHNT and YYREEE (reference sequence). The CDR3 contains 17 residues. CDR3 nucleotide sequence: TGTGCCAGCAGCTTGGTCCCCGGGGGTCACGGGCGGTACGAGCAGTACTTC. Encoded protein: CASSLVPGGHGRYEQYF.

The chain carries TRBV18 and TRBJ1-4; TRBD1 agrees at 11 bases. Germline CDR1 reads KGHSH; CDR2 reads LQKENI. This CDR3 comprises 16 residues. J lost 10 bases, V lost 3 bases, and 10 bases had no gene match. The DNA for the CDR3 is TGTGCCAGCTCACCTTTTTCGGGACAGGGGGTTGGAAAACTGTTTTTT. It is translated as CASSPFSGQGVGKLFF.

The rearrangement links TRBV6-1 to TRBJ1-4; TRBD1 agrees at 8 bases. The germline V gene has CDR1 MNHNS and CDR2 SASEGT. V shed 5 bases and J 8 bases; nucleotides not matched to a gene: 7. This CDR3 spans 14 amino acids. The chain's CDR3 is CASSRQGRGEKLFF. In DNA, the CDR3 is TGTGCCAGCAGTAGACAGGGGAGGGGGGAAAAACTGTTTTTT.

Points on this clone: The sample holds other DNA sequences that translate to the same CDR3. CDR3 sequence: CAFRQGTATNYGYTF. Here the CDR3 DNA reads TGTGCGTTTCGACAAGGGACAGCCACTAACTATGGCTACACCTTC. This rearrangement joins TRBV15 to TRBJ1-2; 7 nucleotides align to TRBD1. Germline CDR1 LNHNV, CDR2 YYDKDF (reference sequence). The length of the CDR3 is 15 residues.

This chain joins TRBV5-1 and TRBJ2-5, with TRBD1 matching 10 bases. Germline assignment: CDR1 SGHRS and CDR2 YFSETQ. Trimming cost V 4 bases and J 2 bases; bases outside gene matches: 2. The CDR3 has 14 residues. For the CDR3, the DNA is TGCGCCAGCAGCCAGGGACAGGGGCAAGAGACCCAGTACTTC. Protein sequence: CASSQGQGQETQYF. The whole variable domain, filled in from reference TRBV5-1 and TRBJ2-5, reads KAGVTQTPRYLIKTRGQQVTLSCSPISGHRSVSWYQQTPGQGLQFLFEYFSETQRNKGNFPGRFSGRQFSNSRSEMNVSTLELGDSALYLCASSQGQGQETQYFGPGTRLLVL.